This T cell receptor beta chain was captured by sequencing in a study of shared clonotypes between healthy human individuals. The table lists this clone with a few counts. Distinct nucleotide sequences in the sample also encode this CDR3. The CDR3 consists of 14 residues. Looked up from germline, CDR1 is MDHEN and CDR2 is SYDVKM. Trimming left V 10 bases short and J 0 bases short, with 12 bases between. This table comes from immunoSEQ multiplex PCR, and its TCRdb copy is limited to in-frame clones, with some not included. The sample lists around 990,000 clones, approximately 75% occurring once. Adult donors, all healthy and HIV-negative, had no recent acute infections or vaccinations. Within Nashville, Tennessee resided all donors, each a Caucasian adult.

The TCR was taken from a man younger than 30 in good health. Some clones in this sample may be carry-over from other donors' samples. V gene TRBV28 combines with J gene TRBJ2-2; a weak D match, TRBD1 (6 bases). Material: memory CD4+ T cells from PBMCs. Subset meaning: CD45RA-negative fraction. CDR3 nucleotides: TGTGCCACCACAGGGACCGCGAACACCGGGGAGCTGTTTTTT. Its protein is CATTGTANTGELFF. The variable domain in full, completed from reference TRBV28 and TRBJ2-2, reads DVKVTQSSRYLVKRTGEKVFLECVQDMDHENMFWYRQDPGLGLRLIYFSYDVKMKEKGDIPEGYSVSREKKERFSLILESASTNQTSMYLCATTGTANTGELFFGEGSRLTVL.